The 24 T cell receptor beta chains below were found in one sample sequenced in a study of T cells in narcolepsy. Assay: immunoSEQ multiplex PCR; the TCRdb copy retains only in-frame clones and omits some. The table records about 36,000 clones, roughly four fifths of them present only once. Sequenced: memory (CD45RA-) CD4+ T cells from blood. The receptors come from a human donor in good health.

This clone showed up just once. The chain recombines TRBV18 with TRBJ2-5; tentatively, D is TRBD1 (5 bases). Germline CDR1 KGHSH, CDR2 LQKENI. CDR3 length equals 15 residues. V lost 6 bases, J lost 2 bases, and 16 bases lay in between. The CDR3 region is CASSQRQKQQETQYF. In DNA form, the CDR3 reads TGTGCCAGCTCTCAACGACAGAAACAACAAGAGACCCAGTACTTC.

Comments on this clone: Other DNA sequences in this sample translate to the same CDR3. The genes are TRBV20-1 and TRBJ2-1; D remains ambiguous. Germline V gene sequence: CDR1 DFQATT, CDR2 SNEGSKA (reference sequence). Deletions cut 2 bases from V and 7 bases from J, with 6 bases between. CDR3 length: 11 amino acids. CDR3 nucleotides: TGCAGTGCTAGACTAGGTAATGAGCAGTTCTTC. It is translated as CSARLGNEQFF.

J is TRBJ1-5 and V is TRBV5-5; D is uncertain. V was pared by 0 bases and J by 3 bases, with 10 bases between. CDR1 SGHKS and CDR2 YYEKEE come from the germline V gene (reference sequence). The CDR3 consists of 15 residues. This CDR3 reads CASSLVPGNNQPQHF. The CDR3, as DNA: TGTGCCAGCAGCTTGGTGCCAGGAAACAATCAGCCCCAGCATTTT.

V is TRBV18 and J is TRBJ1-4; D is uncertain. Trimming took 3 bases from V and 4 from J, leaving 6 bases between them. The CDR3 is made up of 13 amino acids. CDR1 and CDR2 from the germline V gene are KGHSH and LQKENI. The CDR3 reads CASSPQYNEKLFF. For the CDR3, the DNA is TGTGCCAGCTCACCGCAATATAATGAAAAACTGTTTTTT. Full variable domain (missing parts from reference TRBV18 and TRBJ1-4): NAGVMQNPRHLVRRRGQEARLRCSPMKGHSHVYWYRQLPEEGLKFMVYLQKENIIDESGMPKERFSAEFPKEGPSILRIQQVVRGDSAAYFCASSPQYNEKLFFGSGTQLSVL.

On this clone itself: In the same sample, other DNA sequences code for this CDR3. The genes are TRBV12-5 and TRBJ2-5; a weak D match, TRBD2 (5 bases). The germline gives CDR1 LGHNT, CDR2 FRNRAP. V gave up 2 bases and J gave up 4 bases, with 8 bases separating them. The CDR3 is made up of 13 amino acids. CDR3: CASGLTGRETQYF. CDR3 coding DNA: TGTGCTAGTGGTTTGACGGGAAGAGAGACCCAGTACTTC.

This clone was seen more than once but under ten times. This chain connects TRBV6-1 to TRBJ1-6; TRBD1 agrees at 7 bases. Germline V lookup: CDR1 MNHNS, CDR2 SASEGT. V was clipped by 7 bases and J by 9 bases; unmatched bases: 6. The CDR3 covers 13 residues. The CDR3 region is CASITGAASPLHF. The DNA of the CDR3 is TGTGCCAGCATAACAGGGGCCGCTTCACCCCTCCACTTT.

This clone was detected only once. The CDR3 sequence is CASSLKGGQPQHF. CDR3 bases: TGCGCCAGCAGCTTGAAAGGGGGCCAGCCCCAGCATTTT. The gene calls are TRBV5-1 and TRBJ1-5; 7 positions match TRBD1. Trimming at V came to 1 base and at J to 7 bases, leaving 2 bases not matched to a gene. The CDR3 length is 13 residues. Looked up from germline, CDR1 is SGHRS and CDR2 is YFSETQ.

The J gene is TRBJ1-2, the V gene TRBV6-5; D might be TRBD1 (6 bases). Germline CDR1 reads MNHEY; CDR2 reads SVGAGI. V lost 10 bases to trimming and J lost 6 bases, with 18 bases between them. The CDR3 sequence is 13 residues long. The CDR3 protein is CATFTGPGDGYTF. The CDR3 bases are TGTGCCACCTTCACAGGGCCCGGGGATGGCTACACCTTC.

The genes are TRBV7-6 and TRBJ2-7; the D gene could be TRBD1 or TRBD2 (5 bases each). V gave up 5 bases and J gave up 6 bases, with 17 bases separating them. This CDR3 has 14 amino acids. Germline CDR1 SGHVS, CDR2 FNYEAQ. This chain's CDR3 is CASSVGPGLGEQYF. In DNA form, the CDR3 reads TGTGCCAGCAGCGTCGGACCGGGGCTGGGCGAGCAGTACTTC.

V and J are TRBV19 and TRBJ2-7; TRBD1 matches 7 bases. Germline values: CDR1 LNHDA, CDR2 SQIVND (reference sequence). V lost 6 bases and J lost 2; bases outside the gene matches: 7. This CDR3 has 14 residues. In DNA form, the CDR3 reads TGTGCCAGTAGGATTTCGACAGGGACCTACGAGCAGTACTTC. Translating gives CASRISTGTYEQYF.

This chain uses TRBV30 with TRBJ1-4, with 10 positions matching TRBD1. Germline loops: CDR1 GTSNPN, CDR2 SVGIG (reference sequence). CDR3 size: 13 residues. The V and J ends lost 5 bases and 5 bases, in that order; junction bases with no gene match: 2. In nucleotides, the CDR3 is TGTGCCTGGGGACAGGGGGGGAATGAAAAACTGTTTTTT. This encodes CAWGQGGNEKLFF. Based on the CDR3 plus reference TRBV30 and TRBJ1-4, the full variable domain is SQTIHQWPATLVQPVGSPLSLECTVEGTSNPNLYWYRQAAGRGLQLLFYSVGIGQISSEVPQNLSASRPQDRQFILSSKKLLLSDSGFYLCAWGQGGNEKLFFGSGTQLSVL.

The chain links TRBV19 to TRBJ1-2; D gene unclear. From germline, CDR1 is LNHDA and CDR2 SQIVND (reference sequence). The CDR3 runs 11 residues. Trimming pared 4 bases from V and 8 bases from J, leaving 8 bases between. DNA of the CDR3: TGTGCCAGTAGTAATGGGAAAGGCTACACCTTC. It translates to CASSNGKGYTF.

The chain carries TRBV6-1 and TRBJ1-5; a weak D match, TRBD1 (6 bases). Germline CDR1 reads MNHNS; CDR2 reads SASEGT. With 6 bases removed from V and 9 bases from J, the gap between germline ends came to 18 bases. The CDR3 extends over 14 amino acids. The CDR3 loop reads CASSETGIGSPQHF. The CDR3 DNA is TGTGCCAGCAGCGAAACAGGGATTGGATCGCCCCAGCATTTT.

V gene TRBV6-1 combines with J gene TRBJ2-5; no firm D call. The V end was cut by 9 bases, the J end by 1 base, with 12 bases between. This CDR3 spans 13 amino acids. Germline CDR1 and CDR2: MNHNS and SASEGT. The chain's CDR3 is CASPPPGQETQYF. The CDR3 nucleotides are TGTGCCAGTCCCCCCCCAGGCCAAGAGACCCAGTACTTC.

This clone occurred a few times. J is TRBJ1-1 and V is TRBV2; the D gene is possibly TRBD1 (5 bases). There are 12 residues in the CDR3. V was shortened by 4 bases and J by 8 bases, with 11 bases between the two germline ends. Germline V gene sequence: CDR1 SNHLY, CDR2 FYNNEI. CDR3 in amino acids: CASSVRGFEAFF. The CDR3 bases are TGTGCCAGCAGTGTCCGGGGGTTCGAAGCTTTCTTT.

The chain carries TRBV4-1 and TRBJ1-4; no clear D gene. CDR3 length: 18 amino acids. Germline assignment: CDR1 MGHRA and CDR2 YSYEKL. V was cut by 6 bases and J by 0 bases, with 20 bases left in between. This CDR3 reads CASRTENLGMATNEKLFF. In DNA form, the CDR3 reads TGCGCCAGCAGGACGGAAAATTTAGGGATGGCAACTAATGAAAAACTGTTTTTT.

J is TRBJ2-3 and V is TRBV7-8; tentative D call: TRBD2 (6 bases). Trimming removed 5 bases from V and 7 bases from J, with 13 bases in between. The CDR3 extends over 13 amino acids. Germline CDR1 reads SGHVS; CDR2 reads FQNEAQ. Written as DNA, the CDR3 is TGTGCCAGCAGCCCCCTGGCGGGGAATACGCAGTATTTT. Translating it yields CASSPLAGNTQYF. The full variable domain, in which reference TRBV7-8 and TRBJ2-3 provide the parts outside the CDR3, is GAGVSQSPRYKVAKRGQDVALRCDPISGHVSLFWYQQALGQGPEFLTYFQNEAQLDKSGLPSDRFFAERPEGSVSTLKIQRTQQEDSAVYLCASSPLAGNTQYFGPGTRLTVL.

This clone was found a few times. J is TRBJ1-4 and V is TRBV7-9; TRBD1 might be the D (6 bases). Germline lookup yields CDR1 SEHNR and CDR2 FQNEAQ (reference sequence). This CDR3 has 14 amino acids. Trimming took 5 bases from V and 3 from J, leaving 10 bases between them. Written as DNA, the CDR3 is TGTGCCAGCAGCGCCCAGGGGTCTAATGAAAAACTGTTTTTT. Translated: CASSAQGSNEKLFF.

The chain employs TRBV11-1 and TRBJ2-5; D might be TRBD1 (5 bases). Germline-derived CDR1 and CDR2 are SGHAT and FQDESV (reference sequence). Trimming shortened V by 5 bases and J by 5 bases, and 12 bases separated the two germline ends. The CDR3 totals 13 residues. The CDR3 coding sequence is TGTGCCAGCAGCGCGCAGGGTGGGGAGACCCAGTACTTC. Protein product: CASSAQGGETQYF.

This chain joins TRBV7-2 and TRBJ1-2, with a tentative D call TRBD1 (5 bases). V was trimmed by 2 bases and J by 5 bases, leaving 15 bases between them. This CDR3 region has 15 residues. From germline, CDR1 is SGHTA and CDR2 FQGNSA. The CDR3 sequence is CASSLKMGRGYGYTF. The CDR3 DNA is TGTGCCAGCAGCTTAAAGATGGGGCGCGGGTATGGCTACACCTTC.

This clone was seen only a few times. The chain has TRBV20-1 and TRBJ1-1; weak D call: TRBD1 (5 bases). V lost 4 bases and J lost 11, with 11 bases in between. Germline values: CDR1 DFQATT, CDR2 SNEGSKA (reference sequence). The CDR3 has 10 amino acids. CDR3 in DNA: TGCAGTGCTAAAAGGGGCGAGGCTTTCTTT. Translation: CSAKRGEAFF.

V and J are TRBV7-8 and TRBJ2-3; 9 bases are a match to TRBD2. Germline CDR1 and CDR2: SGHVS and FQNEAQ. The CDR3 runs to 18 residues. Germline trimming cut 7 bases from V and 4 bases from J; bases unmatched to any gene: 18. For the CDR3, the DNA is TGTGCCAGCATCCAGAGGGCGGGGGGGCGTTTTGCATCAGATACGCAGTATTTT. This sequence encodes CASIQRAGGRFASDTQYF.

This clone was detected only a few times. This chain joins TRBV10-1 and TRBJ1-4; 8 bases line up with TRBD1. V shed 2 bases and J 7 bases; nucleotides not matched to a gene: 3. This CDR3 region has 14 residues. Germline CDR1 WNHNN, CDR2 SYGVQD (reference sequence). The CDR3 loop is CASSEGQGREKLFF. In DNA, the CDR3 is TGCGCCAGCAGTGAGGGACAGGGTCGTGAAAAACTGTTTTTT.

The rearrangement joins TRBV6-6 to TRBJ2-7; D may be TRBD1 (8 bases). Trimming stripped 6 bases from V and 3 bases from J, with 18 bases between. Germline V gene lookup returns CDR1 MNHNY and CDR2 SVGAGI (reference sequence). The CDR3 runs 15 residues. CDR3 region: CASSQSSGTGYEQYF. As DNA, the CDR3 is TGTGCCAGCAGCCAATCAAGCGGGACAGGCTACGAGCAGTACTTC.